This is a list of T cell receptor beta chains from one sample in a study of identical twins. TCRdb processed the 5' RACE reads anew with MiXCR; each CDR3 protein has one entry. This table has approximately 600,000 distinct CDR3 sequences, roughly 9.5% appearing once. This sample was also put to use in a study of yellow fever vaccine responses in identical twins.

Sequencing was performed on PBMCs. These receptors were obtained from a young woman in good health. CDR3s include the opening cysteine and the closing phenylalanine or tryptophan. Fields, in order: V gene, clone size, D gene, J gene, CDR3 protein, CDR3 DNA. A D gene is named only where the DNA matches it firmly. Clone sizes are given selectively: once, few, many, or a class where the clone is expanded.

V: TRBV6-2/TRBV6-3; size: many; D: TRBD2; J: TRBJ2-1; CDR3: CASSPGLARGNEQFF; DNA: TGTGCCAGCAGTCCGGGACTAGCGCGTGGTAATGAGCAGTTCTTC
V: TRBV11-2; size: many; D: NA; J: TRBJ1-2; CDR3: CASSLDLSSNYGYTF; DNA: TGTGCCAGCAGCTTAGATCTGAGCAGTAACTATGGCTACACCTTC
V: TRBV10-3; size: many; D: NA; J: TRBJ1-5; CDR3: CAISQESGQPQHF; DNA: TGTGCCATCAGTCAGGAGTCGGGTCAGCCCCAGCATTTT
V: TRBV4-1; size: few; D: NA; J: TRBJ2-7; CDR3: CASSPYTVPYEQYF; DNA: TGCGCCAGCAGCCCATACACAGTCCCCTACGAGCAGTACTTC
V: TRBV4-3; size: many; D: NA; J: TRBJ2-7; CDR3: CASSQDLGLSYEQYF; DNA: TGCGCCAGCAGCCAAGACTTGGGCCTCTCCTACGAGCAGTACTTC
V: TRBV28; size: NA; D: NA; J: TRBJ2-7; CDR3: CASSSGVGDYEQYF; DNA: TGTGCCAGCAGTTCAGGGGTGGGGGACTACGAGCAGTACTTC
V: TRBV29-1; size: many; D: NA; J: TRBJ2-1; CDR3: CSVEGAGGEQFF; DNA: TGCAGCGTTGAAGGGGCGGGCGGTGAGCAGTTCTTC
V: TRBV15; size: NA; D: TRBD1; J: TRBJ1-5; CDR3: CATSPGAGTAYSNQPQHF; DNA: TGTGCCACCAGCCCCGGGGCCGGGACAGCCTATAGCAATCAGCCCCAGCATTTT
V: TRBV20-1; size: NA; D: TRBD1; J: TRBJ2-3; CDR3: CSAHWTGSADTQYF; DNA: TGCAGTGCTCACTGGACAGGGTCCGCAGATACGCAGTATTTT
V: TRBV20-1; size: many; D: TRBD1; J: TRBJ2-7; CDR3: CSAAGGLGTYEQYF; DNA: TGCAGTGCCGCAGGGGGATTAGGTACCTACGAGCAGTACTTC
V: TRBV20-1; size: NA; D: TRBD1; J: TRBJ2-4; CDR3: CSARGPGQGYIQYF; DNA: TGCAGTGCTAGAGGACCGGGACAGGGTTACATTCAGTACTTC
V: TRBV4-1; size: few; D: NA; J: TRBJ2-3; CDR3: CASSREGADTQYF; DNA: TGCGCCAGCAGCCGGGAGGGGGCAGATACGCAGTATTTT
V: TRBV29-1; size: NA; D: NA; J: TRBJ2-7; CDR3: CSVKGKVSLSYEQYF; DNA: TGCAGCGTTAAAGGGAAAGTCAGCCTCTCCTACGAGCAGTACTTC
V: TRBV21-1; size: NA; D: NA; J: TRBJ2-1; CDR3: CASSIRQGANISYNEQFF; DNA: TGTGCCAGCAGCATCCGACAGGGGGCAAACATCTCCTACAATGAGCAGTTCTTC
V: TRBV3-1; size: NA; D: NA; J: TRBJ2-7; CDR3: CASSQRDNYEQYF; DNA: TGTGCCAGCAGCCAGAGGGACAACTACGAGCAGTACTTC
V: TRBV7-2; size: few; D: NA; J: TRBJ2-7; CDR3: CASSSGTLPWEQYF; DNA: TGTGCCAGCAGCTCCGGGACCCTGCCGTGGGAGCAGTACTTC
V: TRBV9; size: many; D: TRBD2; J: TRBJ2-3; CDR3: CASSGSGGANTQYF; DNA: TGTGCCAGCAGCGGTAGCGGGGGGGCGAATACGCAGTATTTT
V: TRBV18; size: many; D: NA; J: TRBJ2-7; CDR3: CASSPGTGGYEQYF; DNA: TGTGCCAGCTCCCCGGGCACAGGAGGGTACGAGCAGTACTTC
V: TRBV5-8; size: NA; D: TRBD2; J: TRBJ2-1; CDR3: CASSSLGLAGVGGWNEQFF; DNA: TGTGCCAGCAGTTCTTTGGGACTAGCGGGAGTCGGGGGCTGGAATGAGCAGTTCTTC
V: TRBV7-2; size: NA; D: NA; J: TRBJ2-5; CDR3: CASSSDRLIRLGTQYF; DNA: TGTGCCAGCAGCTCGGACCGGTTGATAAGACTAGGGACCCAGTACTTC
V: TRBV29-1; size: few; D: TRBD1; J: TRBJ2-7; CDR3: CSVGTDRGLGYEQYF; DNA: TGCAGCGTTGGGACGGACAGGGGATTAGGGTACGAGCAGTACTTC
V: TRBV13; size: few; D: TRBD1; J: TRBJ2-5; CDR3: CASSLPGQDQETQYF; DNA: TGTGCCAGCAGTCTCCCCGGACAGGACCAAGAGACCCAGTACTTC
V: TRBV28; size: few; D: TRBD2; J: TRBJ2-5; CDR3: CASSSLLAGGEETQYF; DNA: TGTGCCAGCAGTTCCCTACTAGCGGGGGGAGAGGAGACCCAGTACTTC
V: TRBV2; size: NA; D: NA; J: TRBJ2-1; CDR3: CASREPPSLTYNEQFF; DNA: TGTGCCAGCAGGGAGCCCCCCAGTCTGACCTACAATGAGCAGTTCTTC
V: TRBV4-2; size: few; D: TRBD2; J: TRBJ2-1; CDR3: CASSQEGLAGGPGEQFF; DNA: TGTGCCAGCAGCCAAGAGGGACTAGCGGGAGGGCCTGGTGAGCAGTTCTTC
V: TRBV4-3; size: NA; D: TRBD1; J: TRBJ2-5; CDR3: CASSQTGQGFGETQYF; DNA: TGCGCCAGCAGCCAGACCGGACAGGGATTCGGAGAGACCCAGTACTTC
V: TRBV3-1; size: many; D: NA; J: TRBJ2-1; CDR3: CASSQGLVLNEQFF; DNA: TGTGCCAGCAGCCAAGGACTAGTCCTCAATGAGCAGTTCTTC
V: TRBV7-9; size: NA; D: NA; J: TRBJ2-5; CDR3: CASSSTSYQYF; DNA: TGTGCCAGCAGCTCAACTTCTTACCAGTACTTC
V: TRBV5-1; size: NA; D: NA; J: TRBJ2-1; CDR3: CASSHGRDYNEQFF; DNA: TGCGCCAGCAGCCACGGCCGGGATTACAATGAGCAGTTCTTC
V: TRBV3-1; size: NA; D: TRBD2; J: TRBJ2-4; CDR3: CASSQRTSGGAGNIQYF; DNA: TGTGCCAGCAGCCAACGGACTAGCGGGGGGGCCGGAAACATTCAGTACTTC
V: TRBV24-1; size: NA; D: NA; J: TRBJ2-3; CDR3: CATSEDSGSTDTQYF; DNA: TGTGCCACCAGTGAAGACTCGGGAAGCACAGATACGCAGTATTTT
V: TRBV6-1; size: few; D: TRBD2; J: TRBJ2-3; CDR3: CASIGTSGGGTQYF; DNA: TGTGCCAGCATTGGGACTAGCGGGGGCGGTACGCAGTATTTT
V: TRBV2; size: few; D: TRBD2; J: TRBJ2-1; CDR3: CASTPGRAGGKLSYNEQFF; DNA: TGTGCCAGCACTCCGGGGAGAGCGGGAGGGAAGTTATCCTACAATGAGCAGTTCTTC
V: TRBV6-1; size: many; D: TRBD1; J: TRBJ2-7; CDR3: CASRTTGAYEQYF; DNA: TGTGCCAGCAGGACGACAGGGGCCTACGAGCAGTACTTC
V: TRBV10-3; size: NA; D: NA; J: TRBJ2-7; CDR3: CAISDAGSIRNEQYF; DNA: TGTGCCATCAGTGACGCGGGGTCAATAAGGAACGAGCAGTACTTC
V: TRBV16; size: few; D: TRBD2; J: TRBJ2-7; CDR3: CASLQGLAASYEQYF; DNA: TGTGCCAGCCTACAGGGACTAGCGGCCTCCTACGAGCAGTACTTC
V: TRBV28; size: NA; D: TRBD2; J: TRBJ2-3; CDR3: CASSLPIAGVRTDTQYF; DNA: TGTGCCAGCAGTTTACCCATAGCGGGAGTCCGCACAGATACGCAGTATTTT
V: TRBV12-3/TRBV12-4; size: NA; D: NA; J: TRBJ2-5; CDR3: CASSWALGGGETQYF; DNA: TGTGCCAGCAGTTGGGCCTTGGGGGGCGGAGAGACCCAGTACTTC
V: TRBV2; size: many; D: NA; J: TRBJ2-3; CDR3: CAGGRPSTDTQYF; DNA: TGTGCCGGGGGGAGACCAAGCACAGATACGCAGTATTTT
V: TRBV9; size: NA; D: NA; J: TRBJ2-5; CDR3: CASSAPSDRTQYF; DNA: TGTGCCAGCAGCGCTCCATCCGACCGGACCCAGTACTTC
V: TRBV10-2; size: NA; D: TRBD2; J: TRBJ2-4; CDR3: CASSEGSGRDMIQYF; DNA: TGCGCCAGCAGTGAAGGTAGCGGGAGGGATATGATTCAGTACTTC
V: TRBV5-1; size: few; D: TRBD1; J: TRBJ2-6; CDR3: CASRPTGTGVGGANVLTF; DNA: TGCGCCAGCAGACCGACCGGGACAGGGGTAGGTGGGGCCAACGTCCTGACTTTC
V: TRBV5-1; size: NA; D: TRBD1; J: TRBJ1-1; CDR3: CASSYRGLNTEAFF; DNA: TGCGCCAGCAGCTACAGGGGCCTGAACACTGAAGCTTTCTTT
V: TRBV12-3/TRBV12-4; size: few; D: NA; J: TRBJ2-5; CDR3: CASSPQGPGETQYF; DNA: TGTGCCAGCAGCCCACAGGGCCCCGGGGAGACCCAGTACTTC
V: TRBV10-3; size: many; D: NA; J: TRBJ2-5; CDR3: CAIRQGSETQYF; DNA: TGTGCCATCAGGCAGGGTTCGGAGACCCAGTACTTC
V: TRBV6-5; size: NA; D: NA; J: TRBJ2-2; CDR3: CASSYGQKYWEEDTGELFF; DNA: TGTGCCAGCAGTTACGGACAGAAGTACTGGGAGGAGGACACCGGGGAGCTGTTTTTT
V: TRBV27; size: many; D: NA; J: TRBJ2-7; CDR3: CASRLPTGGSEQYF; DNA: TGTGCCAGCAGACTCCCGACAGGTGGTTCCGAGCAGTACTTC
V: TRBV4-3; size: NA; D: TRBD2; J: TRBJ2-2; CDR3: CASSQEGLAGHGELFF; DNA: TGCGCCAGCAGCCAAGAAGGCCTAGCGGGACACGGGGAGCTGTTTTTT
V: TRBV20-1; size: many; D: NA; J: TRBJ2-7; CDR3: CSASEELYEQYF; DNA: TGCAGTGCTAGCGAGGAACTCTACGAGCAGTACTTC
V: TRBV14; size: NA; D: NA; J: TRBJ2-3; CDR3: CASSQEVGPSDTQYF; DNA: TGTGCCAGCAGCCAAGAAGTTGGACCGTCAGATACGCAGTATTTT
V: TRBV3-1; size: NA; D: TRBD1; J: TRBJ1-1; CDR3: CASSQEAGQGFAFF; DNA: TGTGCCAGCAGCCAAGAAGCCGGACAGGGGTTTGCTTTCTTT
V: TRBV5-1; size: many; D: TRBD2; J: TRBJ2-2; CDR3: CASSLSRTSGIRTGELFF; DNA: TGCGCCAGCAGCTTGTCTAGGACTAGCGGTATTCGCACCGGGGAGCTGTTTTTT